Listed below are T cell receptor beta chains from one sample, sequenced in a study of T-cell reconstitution after alpha-beta-depleted transplantation in children. TCRdb called the PCR reads again in MiXCR, with one record for every CDR3 protein. The sample has about 980,000 distinct CDR3 sequences; 25% to 35% are singletons. This specimen consisted of PBMCs, mostly from graft donor cells, obtained 360 days after TCRalphabeta/CD19-depleted stem cell transplant. These receptors came from a boy less than two years old who had a stem cell transplant for SCID, so the T cells may come from the graft donor. Both conserved end residues are part of each CDR3. Each record gives: clone size, J gene, V gene, D gene, CDR3 DNA, CDR3 protein. D genes are given only for firm matches. A clone size is listed for some rows: how often the clone was seen (once, few, many), or a class if it is expanded.

>many|TRBJ2-3|TRBV4-2|-
TGTGCCAGCAGCCAAGGGGCGACTCGGGATACGCAGTATTTT
CASSQGATRDTQYF
>-|TRBJ1-1|TRBV11-1|-
TGTGCCAGCAGCTTAGGGGGGAACCCCCCCACCCGGAACACTGAAGCTTTCTTT
CASSLGGNPPTRNTEAFF
>-|TRBJ2-2|TRBV4-3|-
TGCGCCAGCAGCCAAGATTTCCCCGGCGGGGAGCTGTTTTTT
CASSQDFPGGELFF
>-|TRBJ2-3|TRBV11-3|-
TGTGCCAGCAGCTATTCGGCGGTTAGCACAGATACGCAGTATTTT
CASSYSAVSTDTQYF
>few|TRBJ2-3|TRBV2|-
TGTGCCAGCAGTGAAGATCTTTCATGGATAGATACGCAGTATTTT
CASSEDLSWIDTQYF
>-|TRBJ2-3|TRBV7-9|-
TGTGCCAGCAGCTTAGTGACACCAGATACGCAGTATTTT
CASSLVTPDTQYF
>-|TRBJ1-1|TRBV7-9|TRBD1
TGTGCCAGCAGCTTTACCGGGACAGGGAGCACTGAAGCTTTCTTT
CASSFTGTGSTEAFF
>few|TRBJ2-7|TRBV10-3|-
TGTGCCATCAGTACAGAGGGCTACGAGCAGTACTTC
CAISTEGYEQYF
>-|TRBJ2-7|TRBV2|TRBD1
TGTGCCAGCAGGCGGGACAGGGGGAGTGACGAGCAGTACTTC
CASRRDRGSDEQYF
>-|TRBJ2-7|TRBV27|-
TGTGCCAGCAGTTTAGGCAGCTACTACGAGCAGTACTTC
CASSLGSYYEQYF
>few|TRBJ1-1|TRBV6-1|-
TGTGCCAGCAGTGAAAGAGGGCGCGGGAACACTGAAGCTTTCTTT
CASSERGRGNTEAFF
>-|TRBJ1-6|TRBV10-3|-
TGTGCCATCAGTGAGTCTGATTCACCCCTCCACTTT
CAISESDSPLHF
>few|TRBJ2-3|TRBV3-1|-
TGTGCCAGCAGCTCGACGGTCAAGACAGATACGCAGTATTTT
CASSSTVKTDTQYF
>few|TRBJ2-2|TRBV12-5|TRBD1
TGTGCTAGTGGTTTGGTACTGGACAGGGACACCGGGGAGCTGTTTTTT
CASGLVLDRDTGELFF
>few|TRBJ2-7|TRBV6-2/TRBV6-3|-
TGTGCCAGCAGCTTCGACTCCCCCGGAAGGTTTACCTACGAGCAGTACTTC
CASSFDSPGRFTYEQYF
>-|TRBJ2-7|TRBV7-8|-
TGTGCCAGCAGTCACCTCCCCGGCGGGGGCTATGCCTACGAGCAGTACTTC
CASSHLPGGGYAYEQYF
>-|TRBJ1-6|TRBV27|-
TGTGCCAGCAGTCCACAACCAATTATCGGACAGTATGCATGGAATTCACCCCTCCACTTT
CASSPQPIIGQYAWNSPLHF
>-|TRBJ2-7|TRBV29-1|-
TGCAGCGTTGAAGGGTATAAGGTCCACGAGCAGTACTTC
CSVEGYKVHEQYF
>many|TRBJ2-1|TRBV7-3|-
TGTGCCAGCAGCTTAACATGGGGCAATGAGCAGTTCTTC
CASSLTWGNEQFF
>-|TRBJ1-5|TRBV20-1|-
TGCAGTGCTAGAGACACGCTTGGGCTCTATAGCAATCAGCCCCAGCATTTT
CSARDTLGLYSNQPQHF
>few|TRBJ2-1|TRBV20-1|TRBD2
TGCAGTGCTAGAGTTAGGGAGGGCGATGAGCAGTTCTTC
CSARVREGDEQFF
>few|TRBJ2-5|TRBV5-1|TRBD2
TGCGCCAGCAGCCGGACCTTAAGCGGGGCCGCGGGGATGGAGACCCAGTACTTC
CASSRTLSGAAGMETQYF
>-|TRBJ2-5|TRBV29-1|-
TGCAGCGTTGAGGCGGGTTGGGAGACCCAGTACTTC
CSVEAGWETQYF
>-|TRBJ2-1|TRBV5-1|TRBD1
TGCGCCAGCAGCTCAGGGACAGGGGACCACAATGAGCAGTTCTTC
CASSSGTGDHNEQFF
>once|TRBJ2-7|TRBV20-1|-
TGCAGTGCTAGAGGGCAGGACTTCTACGAGCAGTACTTC
CSARGQDFYEQYF
>few|TRBJ2-3|TRBV9|-
TGTGCCAGCAGCGCCTACCCGGACAGCACTAGCACAGATACGCAGTATTTT
CASSAYPDSTSTDTQYF
>-|TRBJ2-1|TRBV15|TRBD2
TGTGCCACCAGGGGGACTAGCGAGGGGAGGAATGAGCAGTTCTTC
CATRGTSEGRNEQFF
>many|TRBJ2-7|TRBV29-1|-
TGCAGCGTTGTGGGGGTAGAGCAGTACTTC
CSVVGVEQYF
>few|TRBJ2-5|TRBV12-3/TRBV12-4|TRBD1
TGTGCCAGCAGTTTACGACAGGGGGCCGCAGAGACCCAGTACTTC
CASSLRQGAAETQYF
>few|TRBJ2-1|TRBV5-1|TRBD1
TGCGCCAGCAGCCCCGGACAGGGGGTAGCCAATGAGCAGTTCTTC
CASSPGQGVANEQFF
>-|TRBJ2-3|TRBV5-1|-
TGCGCCAGCAGCTTGGAAGGGTTCGGCCGGGCAGATACGCAGTATTTT
CASSLEGFGRADTQYF
>few|TRBJ2-7|TRBV6-2/TRBV6-3|-
TGTGCCAGCAGTTACCCTTGGTTGGCGACCTACGAGCAGTACTTC
CASSYPWLATYEQYF
>-|TRBJ2-3|TRBV7-3|-
TGTGCCAGCAGCTTAAACCTGGGGGCCACAGATACGCAGTATTTT
CASSLNLGATDTQYF
>-|TRBJ1-5|TRBV7-2|TRBD1
TGTGCCAGCAGCTTAGGTGGGACAGGGCTCTATCAGCCCCAGCATTTT
CASSLGGTGLYQPQHF
>-|TRBJ2-7|TRBV12-3/TRBV12-4|-
TGTGCCAGCAGTTTAACCCCGGGGGTGCACGAGCAGTACTTC
CASSLTPGVHEQYF
>-|TRBJ1-1|TRBV12-3/TRBV12-4|-
TGTGCCAGCAGTTTACGGTGGGCTGAAGCTTTCTTT
CASSLRWAEAFF
>many|TRBJ2-7|TRBV28|-
TGTGCCAGCAGTCCACGACTGTACGAGCAGTACTTC
CASSPRLYEQYF
>-|TRBJ2-5|TRBV6-1|TRBD2
TGTGCCAGCAGTAAAAGCGGGGGGGCCGCCTCCCTCCAAGAGACCCAGTACTTC
CASSKSGGAASLQETQYF
>-|TRBJ2-1|TRBV4-1|TRBD1
TGCGCCAGCAGCCAAGAGGGGGGGACAGGGATCGATGAGCAGTTCTTC
CASSQEGGTGIDEQFF
>-|TRBJ2-7|TRBV20-1|TRBD1
TGCAGTGCTACCGACAGGGGCGACGAGCAGTACTTC
CSATDRGDEQYF
>-|TRBJ1-1|TRBV6-1|-
TGTGCCAGCAGCCAACCCGGCCGGAGCACTGAAGCTTTCTTT
CASSQPGRSTEAFF
>-|TRBJ2-3|TRBV12-3/TRBV12-4|-
TGTGCCAGCAAGTCAAGGGGACCTAGCACAGATACGCAGTATTTT
CASKSRGPSTDTQYF
>-|TRBJ2-4|TRBV25-1|-
TGTGCCAGCAGTCCACGCGGGACAGCCGAGACCCTAGCCAAAAACATTCAGTACTTC
CASSPRGTAETLAKNIQYF
>few|TRBJ2-1|TRBV7-2|-
TGTGCCAGCAGCTTATTGGGTCGAGTTGGGCAGTTCTTC
CASSLLGRVGQFF
>-|TRBJ2-1|TRBV29-1|TRBD2
TGCAGCGTTGAAGATCCCGGGGGGATAGGGAAAGGCAATGAGCAGTTCTTC
CSVEDPGGIGKGNEQFF
>few|TRBJ2-3|TRBV5-1|TRBD1
TGCGCCAGCAGCCACAAACTGACAGGGGGCGGCACAGATACGCAGTATTTT
CASSHKLTGGGTDTQYF
>-|TRBJ1-5|TRBV15|TRBD1
TGTGCCACCAGCGGACAGGGCGCGAGCAATCAGCCCCAGCATTTT
CATSGQGASNQPQHF
>-|TRBJ2-7|TRBV20-1|TRBD1
TGCTGCGGGGGACAGGGCCGTCTCTACGAGCAGTACTTC
CCGGQGRLYEQYF